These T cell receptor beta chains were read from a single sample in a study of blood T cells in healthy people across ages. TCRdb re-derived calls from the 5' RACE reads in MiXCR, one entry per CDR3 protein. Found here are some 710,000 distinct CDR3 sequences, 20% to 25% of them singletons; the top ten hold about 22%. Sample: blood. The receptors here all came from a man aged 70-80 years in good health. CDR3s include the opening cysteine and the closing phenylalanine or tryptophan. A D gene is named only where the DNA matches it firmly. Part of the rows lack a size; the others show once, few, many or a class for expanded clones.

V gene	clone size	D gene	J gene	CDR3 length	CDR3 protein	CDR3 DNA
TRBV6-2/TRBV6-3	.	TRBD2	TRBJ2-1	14	CASRLTSGSDEQFF	TGTGCCAGCAGACTGACTAGCGGGAGCGATGAGCAGTTCTTC
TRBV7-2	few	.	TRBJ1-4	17	CASSLVPPRTTNEKLFF	TGTGCCAGCAGCTTAGTCCCACCTAGAACAACTAATGAAAAACTGTTTTTT
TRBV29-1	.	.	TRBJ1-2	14	CSVGGFPLGYGYTF	TGCAGCGTTGGAGGTTTTCCTTTGGGCTATGGCTACACCTTC
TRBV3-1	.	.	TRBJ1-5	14	CASSLRGGPGTQHF	TGTGCCAGCAGCCTCCGGGGGGGCCCGGGGACCCAGCATTTT
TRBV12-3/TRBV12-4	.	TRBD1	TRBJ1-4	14	CASGTGTGVEKLFF	TGTGCCAGCGGTACCGGGACAGGGGTCGAAAAACTGTTTTTT
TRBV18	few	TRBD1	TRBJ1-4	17	CASSRRQQGATNEKLFF	TGTGCCAGCTCACGAAGACAGCAGGGGGCCACTAATGAAAAACTGTTTTTT
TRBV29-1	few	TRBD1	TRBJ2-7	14	CSVSGTAASYEQYF	TGCAGCGTCTCTGGGACAGCAGCCTCCTACGAGCAGTACTTC
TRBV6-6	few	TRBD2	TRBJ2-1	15	CASSYEGLSYNEQFF	TGTGCCAGCAGTTACGAGGGACTAAGCTACAATGAGCAGTTCTTC
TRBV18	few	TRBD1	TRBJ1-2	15	CASSHTGGYDYGYTF	TGTGCCAGCTCACATACAGGGGGCTACGACTATGGCTACACCTTC
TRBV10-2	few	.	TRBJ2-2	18	CASSGPQRAGVNTGELFF	TGCGCCAGCAGTGGTCCTCAAAGGGCCGGGGTGAACACCGGGGAGCTGTTTTTT
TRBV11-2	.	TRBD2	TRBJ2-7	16	CASRALLNPSGDGAFF	TGTGCCAGCAGGGCTTTACTGAATCCTAGCGGGGACGGGGCGTTCTTC
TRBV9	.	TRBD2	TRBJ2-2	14	CASTGTSGTGELFF	TGTGCCAGCACCGGGACTAGCGGTACCGGGGAGCTGTTTTTT
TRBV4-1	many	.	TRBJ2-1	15	CASSQEGSGYNEQFF	TGCGCCAGCAGCCAAGAAGGGTCTGGATACAATGAGCAGTTCTTC
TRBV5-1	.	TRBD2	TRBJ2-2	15	CASSFTSGATGELFF	TGCGCCAGCAGCTTCACTAGCGGGGCCACCGGGGAGCTGTTTTTT
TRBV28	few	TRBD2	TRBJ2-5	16	CASSLSLAGDQETQYF	TGTGCCAGCAGTTTATCGCTAGCGGGGGACCAAGAGACCCAGTACTTC
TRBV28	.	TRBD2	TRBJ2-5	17	CASSPGLAGDGRETQYF	TGTGCCAGCAGCCCGGGACTAGCGGGAGATGGGAGGGAGACCCAGTACTTC
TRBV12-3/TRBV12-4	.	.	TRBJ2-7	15	CAGSPSPFLGSEQYF	TGTGCCGGCAGCCCCTCCCCTTTTTTGGGGAGTGAGCAGTACTTC
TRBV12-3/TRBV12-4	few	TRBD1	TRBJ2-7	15	CASSPDGGQGYEQYF	TGTGCCAGCAGCCCAGATGGGGGACAGGGTTACGAGCAGTACTTC
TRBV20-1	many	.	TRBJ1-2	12	CSARGLADGYTF	TGCAGTGCTAGGGGGCTGGCAGATGGCTACACCTTC
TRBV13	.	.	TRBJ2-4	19	CASSLGERGNSLAKNIQYF	TGTGCCAGCAGCTTAGGCGAAAGGGGCAACTCTCTAGCCAAAAACATTCAGTACTTC
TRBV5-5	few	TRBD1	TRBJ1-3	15	CASPTGDESGNTIYF	TGTGCCAGCCCGACAGGGGATGAATCTGGAAACACCATATATTTT
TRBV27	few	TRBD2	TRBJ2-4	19	CASTSLADPRFLGKNIQYF	TGTGCCAGCACTTCTCTAGCGGACCCTCGGTTTCTAGGCAAAAACATTCAGTACTTC
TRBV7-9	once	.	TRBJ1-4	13	CASRRAGNEKLFF	TGTGCCAGCAGGAGGGCAGGAAATGAAAAACTGTTTTTT
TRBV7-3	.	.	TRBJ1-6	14	CASSLQAGGSPLHF	TGTGCCAGCAGCTTACAGGCTGGGGGCTCACCCCTCCACTTT
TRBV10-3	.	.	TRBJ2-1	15	CAISLDPKTHNEQFF	TGTGCCATCAGCCTTGATCCTAAGACCCACAATGAGCAGTTCTTC
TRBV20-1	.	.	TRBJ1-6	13	CSAIPDPNSPLHF	TGCAGTGCTATCCCGGACCCCAATTCACCCCTCCACTTT
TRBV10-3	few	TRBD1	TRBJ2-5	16	CAISDQQGAGGETQYF	TGTGCCATCAGCGACCAACAGGGGGCCGGGGGAGAGACCCAGTACTTC
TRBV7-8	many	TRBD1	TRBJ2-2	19	CASSLARQGLSKRAGELFF	TGTGCCAGCAGCTTAGCCAGACAGGGGTTATCCAAACGGGCCGGGGAGCTGTTTTTT
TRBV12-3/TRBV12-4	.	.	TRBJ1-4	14	CASSLGQGVEKLFF	TGTGCCAGCAGTTTGGGGCAGGGAGTGGAAAAACTGTTTTTT
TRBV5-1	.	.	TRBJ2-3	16	CASSLEGRGGTDTQYF	TGCGCCAGCAGCTTGGAGGGGCGGGGCGGCACAGATACGCAGTATTTT
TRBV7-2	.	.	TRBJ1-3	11	CASREANTIYF	TGTGCCAGCAGAGAGGCCAACACCATATATTTT
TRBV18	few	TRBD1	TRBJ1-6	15	CASSPRTGQSSPLHF	TGTGCCAGCTCGCCCCGGACAGGGCAAAGTTCACCCCTCCACTTT
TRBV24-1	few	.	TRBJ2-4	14	CATSGAGVENIQYF	TGTGCCACCAGTGGAGCCGGAGTGGAAAACATTCAGTACTTC
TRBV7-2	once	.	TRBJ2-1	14	CASSLGGDFNEQFF	TGTGCCAGCAGCTTAGGCGGGGATTTCAATGAGCAGTTCTTC
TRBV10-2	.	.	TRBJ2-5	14	CASSGSRVQETQYF	TGCGCCAGCAGTGGGTCAAGGGTGCAAGAGACCCAGTACTTC
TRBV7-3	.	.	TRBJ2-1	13	CASSLDPGGEQFF	TGTGCCAGCAGCTTAGATCCGGGTGGGGAGCAGTTCTTC
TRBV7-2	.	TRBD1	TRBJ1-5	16	CASSPETGAGNQPQHF	TGTGCCAGCAGCCCCGAGACAGGGGCGGGAAATCAGCCCCAGCATTTT
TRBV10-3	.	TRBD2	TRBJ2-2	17	CAISDPGTRHPTGELFF	TGTGCCATCAGTGATCCCGGGACTAGGCACCCCACCGGGGAGCTGTTTTTT
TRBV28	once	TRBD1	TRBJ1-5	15	CASRPGTGTNQPQHF	TGTGCCAGCAGACCCGGGACAGGGACAAATCAGCCCCAGCATTTT
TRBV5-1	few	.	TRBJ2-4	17	CASSPGSGVEAKNIQYF	TGCGCCAGCAGCCCCGGATCCGGGGTTGAGGCCAAAAACATTCAGTACTTC
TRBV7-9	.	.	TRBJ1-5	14	CARGDYYSNQPQHF	TGTGCCAGAGGGGATTATTATAGCAATCAGCCCCAGCATTTT
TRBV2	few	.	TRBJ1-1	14	CASSDSYRGTEAFF	TGTGCCAGCAGTGACAGCTATCGTGGCACTGAAGCTTTCTTT
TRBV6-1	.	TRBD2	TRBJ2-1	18	CASSLRLAGMSSYNEQFF	TGTGCCAGCAGCCTAAGACTAGCGGGTATGAGCTCCTACAATGAGCAGTTCTTC
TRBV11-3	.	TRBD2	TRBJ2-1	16	CASSPLFGTSFYEQFF	TGTGCCAGCAGTCCTCTCTTCGGGACTAGTTTCTATGAGCAGTTCTTC